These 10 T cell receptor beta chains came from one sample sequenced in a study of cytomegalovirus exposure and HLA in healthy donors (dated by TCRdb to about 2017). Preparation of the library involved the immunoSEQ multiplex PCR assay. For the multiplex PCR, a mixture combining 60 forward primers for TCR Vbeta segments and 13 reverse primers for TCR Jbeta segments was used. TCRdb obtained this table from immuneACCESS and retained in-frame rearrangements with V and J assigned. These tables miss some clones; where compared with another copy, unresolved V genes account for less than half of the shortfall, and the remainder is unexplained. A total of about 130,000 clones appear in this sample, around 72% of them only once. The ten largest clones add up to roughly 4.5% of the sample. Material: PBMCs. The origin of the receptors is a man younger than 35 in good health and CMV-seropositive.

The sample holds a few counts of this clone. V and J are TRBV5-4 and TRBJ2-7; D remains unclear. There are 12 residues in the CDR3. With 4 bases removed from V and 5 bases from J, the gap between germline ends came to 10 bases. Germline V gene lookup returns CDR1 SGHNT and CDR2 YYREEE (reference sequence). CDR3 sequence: CASSSVRNEQYF. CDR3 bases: TGTGCCAGCAGCAGCGTTCGTAACGAGCAGTACTTC.

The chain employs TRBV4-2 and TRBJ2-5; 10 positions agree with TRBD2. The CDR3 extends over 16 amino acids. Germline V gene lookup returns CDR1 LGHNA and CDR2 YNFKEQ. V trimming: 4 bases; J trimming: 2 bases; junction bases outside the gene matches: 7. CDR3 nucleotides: TGTGCCAGCAGCCCCTTCAGCGGGGGGGGGCAAGAGACCCAGTACTTC. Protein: CASSPFSGGGQETQYF.

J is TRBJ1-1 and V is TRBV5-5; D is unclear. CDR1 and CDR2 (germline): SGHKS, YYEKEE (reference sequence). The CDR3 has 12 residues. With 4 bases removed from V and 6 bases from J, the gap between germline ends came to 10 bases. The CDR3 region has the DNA TGTGCCAGCAGCCTTTACCGGGCTGAAGCTTTCTTT. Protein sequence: CASSLYRAEAFF.

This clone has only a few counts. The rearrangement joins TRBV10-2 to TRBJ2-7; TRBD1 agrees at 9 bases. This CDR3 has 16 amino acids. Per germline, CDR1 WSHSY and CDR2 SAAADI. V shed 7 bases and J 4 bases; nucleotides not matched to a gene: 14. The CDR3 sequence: CASKYGQGMNSYEQYF. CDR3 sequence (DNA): TGCGCCAGCAAATATGGACAGGGGATGAATAGTTACGAGCAGTACTTC.

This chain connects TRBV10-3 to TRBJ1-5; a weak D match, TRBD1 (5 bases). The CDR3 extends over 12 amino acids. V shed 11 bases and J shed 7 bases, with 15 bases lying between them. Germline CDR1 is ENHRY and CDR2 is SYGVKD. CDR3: CAVGGVSQPQHF. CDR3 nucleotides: TGTGCCGTGGGGGGGGTGAGCCAGCCCCAGCATTTT.

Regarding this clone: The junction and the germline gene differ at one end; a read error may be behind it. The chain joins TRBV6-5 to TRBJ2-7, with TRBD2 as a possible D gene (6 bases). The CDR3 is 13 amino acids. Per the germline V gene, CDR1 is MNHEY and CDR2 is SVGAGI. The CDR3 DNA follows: TGTGCCAGCAGTTACGCGCTCTTGGGGACTCCGAGCTTC. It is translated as CASSYALLGTPSF.

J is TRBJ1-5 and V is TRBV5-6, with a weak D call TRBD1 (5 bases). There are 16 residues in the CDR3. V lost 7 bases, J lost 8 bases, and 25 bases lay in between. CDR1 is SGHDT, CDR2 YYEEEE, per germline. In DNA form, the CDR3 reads TGTGCCAGCTCCCGAGGGGAGGTACTGGGAAAGGAGCCCCAGCATTTT. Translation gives CASSRGEVLGKEPQHF. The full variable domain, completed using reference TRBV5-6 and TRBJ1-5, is DAGVTQSPTHLIKTRGQQVTLRCSPKSGHDTVSWYQQALGQGPQFIFQYYEEEERQRGNFPDRFSGHQFPNYSSELNVNALLLGDSALYLCASSRGEVLGKEPQHFGDGTRLSIL.

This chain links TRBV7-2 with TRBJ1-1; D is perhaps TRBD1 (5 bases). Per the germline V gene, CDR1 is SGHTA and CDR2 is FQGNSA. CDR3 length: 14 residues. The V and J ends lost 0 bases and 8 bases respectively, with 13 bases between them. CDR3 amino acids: CASSLALSGHEAFF. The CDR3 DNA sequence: TGTGCCAGCAGCTTAGCCCTTTCCGGACACGAAGCTTTCTTT.

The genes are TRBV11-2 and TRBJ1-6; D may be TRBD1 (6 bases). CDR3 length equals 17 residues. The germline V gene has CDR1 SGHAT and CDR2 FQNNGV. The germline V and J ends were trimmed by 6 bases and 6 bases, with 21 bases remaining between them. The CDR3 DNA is TGTGCCAGCAGACGAAACCTACAACAGGGAAGTAATTCACCCCTCCACTTT. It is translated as CASRRNLQQGSNSPLHF.

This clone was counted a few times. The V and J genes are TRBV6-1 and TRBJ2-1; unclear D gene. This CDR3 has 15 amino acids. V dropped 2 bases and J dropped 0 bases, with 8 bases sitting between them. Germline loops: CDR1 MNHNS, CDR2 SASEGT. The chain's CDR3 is CASSESLSSYNEQFF. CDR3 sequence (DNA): TGTGCCAGCAGTGAAAGTCTGAGCTCCTACAATGAGCAGTTCTTC.